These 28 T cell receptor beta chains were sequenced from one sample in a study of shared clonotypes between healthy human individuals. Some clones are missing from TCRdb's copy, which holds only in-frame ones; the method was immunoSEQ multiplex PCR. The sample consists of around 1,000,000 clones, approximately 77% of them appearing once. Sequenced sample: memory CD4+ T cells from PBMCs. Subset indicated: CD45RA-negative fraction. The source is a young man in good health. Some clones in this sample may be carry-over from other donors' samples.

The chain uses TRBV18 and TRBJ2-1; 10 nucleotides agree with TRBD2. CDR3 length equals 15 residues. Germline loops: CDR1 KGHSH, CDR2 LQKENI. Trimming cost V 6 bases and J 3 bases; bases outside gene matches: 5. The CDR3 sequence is CASSLGLADYNEQFF. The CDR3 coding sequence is TGTGCCAGCTCCCTAGGACTAGCGGACTACAATGAGCAGTTCTTC.

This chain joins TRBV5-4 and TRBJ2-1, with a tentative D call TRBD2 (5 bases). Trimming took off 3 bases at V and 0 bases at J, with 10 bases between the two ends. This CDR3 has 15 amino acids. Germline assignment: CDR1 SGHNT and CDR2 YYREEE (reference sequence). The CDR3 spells CASSSSQSSYNEQFF. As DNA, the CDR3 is TGTGCCAGCAGCTCTAGCCAGAGCTCCTACAATGAGCAGTTCTTC.

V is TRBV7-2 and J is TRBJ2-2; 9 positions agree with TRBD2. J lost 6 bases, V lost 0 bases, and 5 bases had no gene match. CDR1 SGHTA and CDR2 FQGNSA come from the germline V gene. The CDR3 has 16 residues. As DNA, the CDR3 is TGTGCCAGCAGCTTAGCGCTGGTAGCGGGAGCCGGGGAGCTGTTTTTT. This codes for CASSLALVAGAGELFF.

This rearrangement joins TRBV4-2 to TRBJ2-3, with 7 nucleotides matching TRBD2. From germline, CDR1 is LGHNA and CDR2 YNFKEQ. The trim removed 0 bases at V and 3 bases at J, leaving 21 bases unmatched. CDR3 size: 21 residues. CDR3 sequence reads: CASSQDLMVSSGPTLTDTQYF. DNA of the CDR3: TGTGCCAGCAGCCAAGATTTGATGGTCTCTAGCGGTCCTACATTAACAGATACGCAGTATTTT.

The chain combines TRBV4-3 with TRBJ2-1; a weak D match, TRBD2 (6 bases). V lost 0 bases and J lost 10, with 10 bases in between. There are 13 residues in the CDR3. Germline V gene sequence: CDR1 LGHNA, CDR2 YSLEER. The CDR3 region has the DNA TGCGCCAGCAGCCAAGAAGGAGGGTACGAGCAGTTCTTC. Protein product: CASSQEGGYEQFF.

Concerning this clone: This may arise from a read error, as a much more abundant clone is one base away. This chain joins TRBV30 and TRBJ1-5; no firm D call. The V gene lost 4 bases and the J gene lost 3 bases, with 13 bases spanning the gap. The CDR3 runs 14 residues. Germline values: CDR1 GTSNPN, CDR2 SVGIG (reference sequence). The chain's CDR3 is CAWNVSPINQPQHF. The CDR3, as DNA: TGTGCCTGGAATGTATCGCCGATCAATCAGCCCCAGCATTTT.

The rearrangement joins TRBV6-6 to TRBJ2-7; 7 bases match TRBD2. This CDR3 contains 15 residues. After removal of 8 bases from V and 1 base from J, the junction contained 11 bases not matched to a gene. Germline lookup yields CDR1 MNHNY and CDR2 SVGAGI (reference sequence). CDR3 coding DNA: TGTGCCAGCGCTAGACGCCAGCGGGATTCCTACGAGCAGTACTTC. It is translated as CASARRQRDSYEQYF.

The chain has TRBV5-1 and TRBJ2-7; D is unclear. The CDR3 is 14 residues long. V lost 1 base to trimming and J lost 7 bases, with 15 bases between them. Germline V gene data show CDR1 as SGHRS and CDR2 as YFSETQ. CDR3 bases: TGCGCCAGCAGCTTGCTGTCGGCCTCCGGGGAGCAGTACTTC. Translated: CASSLLSASGEQYF.

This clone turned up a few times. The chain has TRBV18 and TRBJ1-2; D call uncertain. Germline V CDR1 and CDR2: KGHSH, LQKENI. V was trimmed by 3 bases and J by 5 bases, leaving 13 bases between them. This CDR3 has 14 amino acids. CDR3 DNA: TGTGCCAGCTCACCGTCGGCAGCGGTTTATGGCTACACCTTC. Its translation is CASSPSAAVYGYTF.

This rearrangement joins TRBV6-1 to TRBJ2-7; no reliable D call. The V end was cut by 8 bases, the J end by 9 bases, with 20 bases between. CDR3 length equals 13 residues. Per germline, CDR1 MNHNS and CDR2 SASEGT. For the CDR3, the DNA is TGTGCCAGCCGGCCCTCTCAACTCGGGCGGCAGTACTTC. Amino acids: CASRPSQLGRQYF.

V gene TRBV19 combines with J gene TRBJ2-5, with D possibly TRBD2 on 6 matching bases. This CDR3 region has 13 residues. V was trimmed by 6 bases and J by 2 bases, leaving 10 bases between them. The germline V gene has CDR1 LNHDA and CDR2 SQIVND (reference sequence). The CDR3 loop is CASSRGTQETQYF. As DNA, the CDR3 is TGTGCCAGTAGCCGGGGGACTCAAGAGACCCAGTACTTC.

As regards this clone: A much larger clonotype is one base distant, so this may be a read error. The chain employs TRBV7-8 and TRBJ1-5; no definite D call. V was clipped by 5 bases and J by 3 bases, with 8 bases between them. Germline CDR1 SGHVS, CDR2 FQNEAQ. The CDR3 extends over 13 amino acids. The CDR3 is CASSPGANQPQHF. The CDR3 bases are TGTGCCAGCAGCCCAGGCGCCAATCAGCCCCAGCATTTT.

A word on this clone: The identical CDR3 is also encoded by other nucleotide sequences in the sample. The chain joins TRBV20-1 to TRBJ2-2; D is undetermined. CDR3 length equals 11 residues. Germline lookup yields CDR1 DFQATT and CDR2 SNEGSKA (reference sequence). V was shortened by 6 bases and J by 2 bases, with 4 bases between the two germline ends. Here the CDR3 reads CSALNTGELFF. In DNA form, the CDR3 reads TGCAGTGCCCTAAACACCGGGGAGCTGTTTTTT.

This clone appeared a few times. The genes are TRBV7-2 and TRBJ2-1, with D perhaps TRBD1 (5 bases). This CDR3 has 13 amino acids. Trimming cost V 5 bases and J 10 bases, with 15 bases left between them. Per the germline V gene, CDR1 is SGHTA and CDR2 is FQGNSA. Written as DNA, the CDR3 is TGTGCCAGCAGCCCTGTAGGGGCTGGGGAGCAGTTCTTC. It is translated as CASSPVGAGEQFF.

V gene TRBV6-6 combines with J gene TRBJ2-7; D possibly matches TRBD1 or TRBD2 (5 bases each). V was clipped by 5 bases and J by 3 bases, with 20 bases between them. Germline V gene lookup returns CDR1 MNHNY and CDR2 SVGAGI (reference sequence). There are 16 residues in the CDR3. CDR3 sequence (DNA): TGTGCCAGCAGTCCCGGGACCCCCCGGTTGGGCTACGAGCAGTACTTC. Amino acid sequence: CASSPGTPRLGYEQYF.

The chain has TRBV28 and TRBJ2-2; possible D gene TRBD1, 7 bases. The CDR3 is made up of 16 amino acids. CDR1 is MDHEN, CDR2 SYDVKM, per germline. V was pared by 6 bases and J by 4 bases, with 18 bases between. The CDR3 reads CASSPRGQGGTGELFF. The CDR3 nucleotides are TGTGCCAGCAGCCCTAGGGGGCAGGGAGGCACCGGGGAGCTGTTTTTT.

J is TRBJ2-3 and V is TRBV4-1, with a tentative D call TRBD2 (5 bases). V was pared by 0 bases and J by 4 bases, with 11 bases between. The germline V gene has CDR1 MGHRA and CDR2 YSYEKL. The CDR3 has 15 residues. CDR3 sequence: CASSQDPGVPDTQYF. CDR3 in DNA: TGCGCCAGCAGCCAAGATCCCGGGGTCCCAGATACGCAGTATTTT.

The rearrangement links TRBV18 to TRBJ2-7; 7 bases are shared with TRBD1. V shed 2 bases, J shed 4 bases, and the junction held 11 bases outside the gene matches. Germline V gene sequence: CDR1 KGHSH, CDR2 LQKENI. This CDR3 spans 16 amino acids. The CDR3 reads CASSPVQGVNGYEQYF. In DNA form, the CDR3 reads TGTGCCAGCTCACCAGTGCAGGGGGTTAATGGGTACGAGCAGTACTTC.

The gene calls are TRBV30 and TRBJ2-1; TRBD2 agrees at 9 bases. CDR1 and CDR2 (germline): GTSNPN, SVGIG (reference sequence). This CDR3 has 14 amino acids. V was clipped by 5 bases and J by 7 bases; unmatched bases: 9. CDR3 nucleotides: TGTGCCTGGGGCCCGGGACTAGCCACGAATGAGCAGTTCTTC. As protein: CAWGPGLATNEQFF.

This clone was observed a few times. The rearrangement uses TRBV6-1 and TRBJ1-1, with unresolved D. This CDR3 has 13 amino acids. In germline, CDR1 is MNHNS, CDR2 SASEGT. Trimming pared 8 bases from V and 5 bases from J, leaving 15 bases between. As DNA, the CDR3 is TGTGCCAGCTCTTCAGGTCGGATAACTGAAGCTTTCTTT. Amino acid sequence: CASSSGRITEAFF.

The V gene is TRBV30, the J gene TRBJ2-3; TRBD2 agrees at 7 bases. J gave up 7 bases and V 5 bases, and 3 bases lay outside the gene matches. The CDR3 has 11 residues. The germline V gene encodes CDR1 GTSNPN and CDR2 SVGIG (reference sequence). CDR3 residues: CAWGTTYTQYF. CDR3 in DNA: TGTGCCTGGGGGACTACCTATACGCAGTATTTT.

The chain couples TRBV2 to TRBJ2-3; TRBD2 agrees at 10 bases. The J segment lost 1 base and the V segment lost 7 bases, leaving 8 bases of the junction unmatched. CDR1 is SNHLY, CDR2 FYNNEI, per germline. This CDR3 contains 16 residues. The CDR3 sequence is CASTLSGRTGTDTQYF. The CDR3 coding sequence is TGTGCCAGCACCCTTAGCGGGAGGACCGGCACAGATACGCAGTATTTT.

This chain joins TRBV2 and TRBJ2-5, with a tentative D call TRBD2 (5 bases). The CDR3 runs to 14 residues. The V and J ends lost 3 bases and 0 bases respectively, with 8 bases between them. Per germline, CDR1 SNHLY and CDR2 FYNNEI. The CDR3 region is CASSDSEYQETQYF. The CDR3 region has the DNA TGTGCCAGCAGTGATAGCGAGTACCAAGAGACCCAGTACTTC.

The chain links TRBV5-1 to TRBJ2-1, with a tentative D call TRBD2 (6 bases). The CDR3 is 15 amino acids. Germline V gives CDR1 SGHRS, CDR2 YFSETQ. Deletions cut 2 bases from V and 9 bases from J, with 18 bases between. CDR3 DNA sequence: TGCGCCAGCAGCTTACTAGCTGGTACTTTAATTGAGCAGTTCTTC. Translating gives CASSLLAGTLIEQFF.

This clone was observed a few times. CDR3 sequence (DNA): TGTGCCACCAGCCTCAGGGGTTTGGGCACCGGGGAGCTGTTTTTT. Protein: CATSLRGLGTGELFF. V and J are TRBV15 and TRBJ2-2, with a possible D match to TRBD1 (6 bases). V dropped 5 bases and J dropped 4 bases, with 14 bases sitting between them. From germline, CDR1 is LNHNV and CDR2 YYDKDF (reference sequence). The CDR3 is 15 residues long.

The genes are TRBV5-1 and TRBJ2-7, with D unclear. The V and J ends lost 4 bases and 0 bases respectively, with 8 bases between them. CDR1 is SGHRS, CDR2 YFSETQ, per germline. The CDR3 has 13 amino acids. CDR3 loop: CASSATNSYEQYF. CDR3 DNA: TGCGCCAGCAGCGCGACAAACTCCTACGAGCAGTACTTC.

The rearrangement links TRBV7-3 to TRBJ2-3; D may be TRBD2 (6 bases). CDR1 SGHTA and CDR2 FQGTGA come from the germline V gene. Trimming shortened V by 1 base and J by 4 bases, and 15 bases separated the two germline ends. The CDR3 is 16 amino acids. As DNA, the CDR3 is TGTGCCAGCAGCTTAAATTCGCCGGGAGCAGCAGATACGCAGTATTTT. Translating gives CASSLNSPGAADTQYF. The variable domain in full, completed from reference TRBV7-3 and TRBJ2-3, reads GAGVSQTPSNKVTEKGKYVELRCDPISGHTALYWYRQSLGQGPEFLIYFQGTGAADDSGLPNDRFFAVRPEGSVSTLKIQRTERGDSAVYLCASSLNSPGAADTQYFGPGTRLTVL.

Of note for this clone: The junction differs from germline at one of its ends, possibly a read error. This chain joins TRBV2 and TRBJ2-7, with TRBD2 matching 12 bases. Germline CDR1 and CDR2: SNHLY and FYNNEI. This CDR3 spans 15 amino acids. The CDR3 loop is CASSEGLAGLYEQYF. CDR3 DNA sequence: TGTGCCAGCAGCGAAGGACTAGCGGGACTCTACGAGCAGTACTTC.